The text below deals with one TCR beta chain. The sample comes from a study of blood T cell repertoires in COVID-19. Sequenced by immunoSEQ multiplex PCR; TCRdb stores in-frame clones only, minus some. The sample includes 150,000 to 200,000 clones, 70% to 85% seen only once; the top ten take 9.8%. The sequencing input was peripheral blood. This TCR was sampled from a woman aged 80 or over with acute or convalescent COVID-19.

The CDR3 DNA follows: TGTGCCAGCAGCTTCAGGGTGGCGAACACTGAAGCTTTCTTT. This codes for CASSFRVANTEAFF. The chain has TRBV5-4 and TRBJ1-1, with D perhaps matching TRBD1 (5 bases). The V end was cut by 2 bases, the J end by 1 base, with 9 bases between. This CDR3 comprises 14 residues. The V gene's germline CDR1 is SGHNT and CDR2 YYREEE (reference sequence). Together with reference TRBV5-4 and TRBJ1-1, the CDR3 gives the full variable domain: ETGVTQSPTHLIKTRGQQVTLRCSSQSGHNTVSWYQQALGQGPQFIFQYYREEENGRGNFPPRFSGLQFPNYSSELNVNALELDDSALYLCASSFRVANTEAFFGQGTRLTVV.